This is a list of T cell receptor beta chains from one sample in a study of blood T cell repertoires in COVID-19. Data came from immunoSEQ multiplex PCR; TCRdb stores just in-frame clones and leaves some out. The sample has a few hundred thousand clones, around nine tenths seen once. Sequencing input: PBMCs or T cells enriched from blood (not recorded which). These receptors were collected from a woman in her 30s who had been exposed to COVID-19. The CDR3 runs from the conserved cysteine through the conserved F or W. The order of the fields is J gene, V gene, CDR3 protein.

TRBJ2-2	TRBV4-2	CASSQEGKGAPYTGELFF
TRBJ2-7	TRBV3-1/TRBV3-2	CASSLRGQGTVREQYF
TRBJ2-2	TRBV7-9	CASSNRDRVTGELFF
TRBJ1-1	TRBV19	CASGAGKNTEAFF
TRBJ1-5	TRBV10-2	CASTEPQDNQPQHF
TRBJ1-1	TRBV11-3	CASSLHAGWTEAFF
TRBJ2-1	TRBV2	CASSLSSGGNNEQFF
TRBJ2-3	TRBV19	CASSTRQGTDTQYF
TRBJ2-1	TRBV19	CASRNPPGTGLFDEQFF
TRBJ2-2	TRBV19	CASSHKRGNTGELFF
TRBJ1-1	TRBV11-3	CASSLTLGDHFRENTEAFF
TRBJ1-5	TRBV27	CASSLYRGGQPQHF
TRBJ2-3	TRBV2	CASSASGGRTDTQYF
TRBJ1-3	TRBV19	CASSSTGTLSGNTIYF
TRBJ1-2	TRBV19	CASRETDFDGYTF
TRBJ1-3	TRBV4-2	CASSQATSRAIYF
TRBJ1-3	TRBV28	CASSFGQGATIYF
TRBJ2-5	TRBV10-1	CASSDVTGGQETQYF
TRBJ1-5	TRBV27	CASSPGPGRQPQHF
TRBJ2-1	TRBV18	CASSPIAGVYNEQFF
TRBJ1-2	TRBV24-1	CATSDPGGGTYGYTF
TRBJ1-5	TRBV7-8	CASSLAHSGGQPQHF
TRBJ2-7	TRBV6-5	CASSSDPTSQHVF
TRBJ2-6	TRBV5-4	CASSLQGGISGANVLTF
TRBJ2-5	TRBV4-2	CASSQGTSGNQLETQYF
TRBJ2-1	TRBV6-5	CASSYSGRAVYNEQFF
TRBJ1-5	TRBV4-2	CASSQTTGSNQPQHF
TRBJ1-5	TRBV15	CATRNQGYSNQPQHF
TRBJ2-3	TRBV5-8	CASSPGGRGSTDTQYF
TRBJ2-7	TRBV5-6	CASSFGLASSYEQYF
TRBJ2-7	TRBV27	CASSAGLAGASYEQYF
TRBJ1-2	TRBV7-2	CASSPASGGYNYGYTF
TRBJ1-5	TRBV5-1	CASSVSTGGNQPQHF
TRBJ1-5	TRBV30	CAWSSPDRGRKGNQPQHF
TRBJ1-4	TRBV15	CATSRDFSTTTNEKLFF
TRBJ1-2	TRBV5-1	CASSQDFYGYTF
TRBJ2-5	TRBV12-3/TRBV12-4	CASTRTGQETQYF
TRBJ2-5	TRBV30	CAWTHLGFGVQETQYF
TRBJ1-2	TRBV6-6	CASSYADRAGGYTF
TRBJ1-1	TRBV30	CAWSLQGYTEAFF
TRBJ1-5	TRBV6-6	CAEAVNSNQPQHF
TRBJ1-5	TRBV6-1	CASSEAQGANQPQHF
TRBJ1-2	TRBV24-1	CATSDSPPGKGYTF
TRBJ1-4	TRBV7-9	CASSPVGGQGPEKLFF